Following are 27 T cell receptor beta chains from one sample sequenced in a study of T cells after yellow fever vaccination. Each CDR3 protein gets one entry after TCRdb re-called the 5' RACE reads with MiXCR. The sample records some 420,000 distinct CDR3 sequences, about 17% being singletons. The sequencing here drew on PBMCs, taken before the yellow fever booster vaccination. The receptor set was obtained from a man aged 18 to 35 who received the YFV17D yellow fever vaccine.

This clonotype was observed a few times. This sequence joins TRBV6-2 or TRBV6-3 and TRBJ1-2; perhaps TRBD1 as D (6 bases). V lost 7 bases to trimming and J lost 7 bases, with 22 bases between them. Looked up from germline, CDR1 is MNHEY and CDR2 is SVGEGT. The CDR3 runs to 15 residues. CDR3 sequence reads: CASTGQMSDRSGYTF. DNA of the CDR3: TGTGCCAGCACGGGACAAATGTCAGACAGGAGTGGCTACACCTTC.

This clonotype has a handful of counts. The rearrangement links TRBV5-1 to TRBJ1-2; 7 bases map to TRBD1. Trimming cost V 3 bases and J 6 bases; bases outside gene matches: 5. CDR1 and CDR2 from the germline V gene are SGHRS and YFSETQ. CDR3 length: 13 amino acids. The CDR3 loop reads CASSYTGDHGYTF. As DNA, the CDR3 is TGCGCCAGCAGCTACACAGGGGATCATGGCTACACCTTC.

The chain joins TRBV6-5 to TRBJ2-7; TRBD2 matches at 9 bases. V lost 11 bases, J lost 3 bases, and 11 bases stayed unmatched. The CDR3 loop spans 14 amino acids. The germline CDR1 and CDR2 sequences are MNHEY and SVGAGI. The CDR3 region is CASQALAGFYEQYF. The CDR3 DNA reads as TGTGCCTCCCAAGCCCTAGCGGGGTTCTACGAGCAGTACTTC.

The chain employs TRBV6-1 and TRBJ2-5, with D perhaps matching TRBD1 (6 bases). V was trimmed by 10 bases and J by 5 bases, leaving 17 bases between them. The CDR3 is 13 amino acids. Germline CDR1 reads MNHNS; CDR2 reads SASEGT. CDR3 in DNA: TGTGCCACCTCCCGGGACAATAGCGAGACCCAGTACTTC. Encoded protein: CATSRDNSETQYF.

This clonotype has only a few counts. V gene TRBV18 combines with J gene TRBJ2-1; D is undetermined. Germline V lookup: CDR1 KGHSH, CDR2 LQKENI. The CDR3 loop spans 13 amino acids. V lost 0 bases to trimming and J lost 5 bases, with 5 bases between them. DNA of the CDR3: TGTGCCAGCTCACCACCGACCGACAATGAGCAGTTCTTC. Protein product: CASSPPTDNEQFF.

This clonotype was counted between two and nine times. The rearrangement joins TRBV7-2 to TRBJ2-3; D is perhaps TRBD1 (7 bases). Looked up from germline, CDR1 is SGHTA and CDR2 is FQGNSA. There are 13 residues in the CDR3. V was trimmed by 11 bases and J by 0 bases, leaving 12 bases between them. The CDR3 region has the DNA TGTGCCGAAGGAGGGGGCAGCACAGATACGCAGTATTTT. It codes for CAEGGGSTDTQYF.

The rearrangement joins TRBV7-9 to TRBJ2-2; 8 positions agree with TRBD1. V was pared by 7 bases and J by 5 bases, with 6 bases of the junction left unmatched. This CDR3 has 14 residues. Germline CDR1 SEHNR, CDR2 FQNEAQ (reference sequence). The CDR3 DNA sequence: TGTGCCAGCACCAGACGACAGGGGACCGGGGAGCTGTTTTTT. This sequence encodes CASTRRQGTGELFF.

The CDR3 region is CASTGTTQETQYF. The CDR3 nucleotides are TGTGCCAGCACCGGGACAACTCAAGAGACCCAGTACTTC. The chain uses TRBV7-9 and TRBJ2-5; a possible D gene is TRBD1 (6 bases). CDR3 length equals 13 residues. Trimming removed 7 bases from V and 2 bases from J, with 11 bases in between. Germline lookup yields CDR1 SEHNR and CDR2 FQNEAQ (reference sequence).

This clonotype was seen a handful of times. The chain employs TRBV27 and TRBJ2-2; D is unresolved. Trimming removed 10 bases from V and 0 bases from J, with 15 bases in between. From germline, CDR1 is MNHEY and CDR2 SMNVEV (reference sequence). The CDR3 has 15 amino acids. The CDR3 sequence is CATLPLRSNTGELFF. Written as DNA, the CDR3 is TGTGCCACCCTCCCCCTGCGCTCGAACACCGGGGAGCTGTTTTTT.

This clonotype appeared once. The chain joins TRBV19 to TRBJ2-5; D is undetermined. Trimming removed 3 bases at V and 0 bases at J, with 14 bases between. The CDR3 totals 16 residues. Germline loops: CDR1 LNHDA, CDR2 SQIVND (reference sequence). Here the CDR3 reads CASSIVLGRNQETQYF. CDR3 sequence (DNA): TGTGCCAGTAGTATTGTTCTAGGACGGAACCAAGAGACCCAGTACTTC.

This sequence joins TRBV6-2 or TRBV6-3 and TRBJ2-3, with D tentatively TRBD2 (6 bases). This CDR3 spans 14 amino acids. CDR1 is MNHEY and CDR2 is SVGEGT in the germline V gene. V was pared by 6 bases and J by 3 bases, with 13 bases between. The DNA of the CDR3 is TGTGCCAGCAGACGACTAGTCGCTACAGATACGCAGTATTTT. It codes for CASRRLVATDTQYF.

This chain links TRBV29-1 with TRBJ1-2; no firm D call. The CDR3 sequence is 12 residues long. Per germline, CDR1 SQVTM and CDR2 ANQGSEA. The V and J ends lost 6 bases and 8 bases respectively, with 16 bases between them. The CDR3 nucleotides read TGCAGCGTACCGGCCCCGCGCGGAGGCTACACCTTC. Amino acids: CSVPAPRGGYTF.

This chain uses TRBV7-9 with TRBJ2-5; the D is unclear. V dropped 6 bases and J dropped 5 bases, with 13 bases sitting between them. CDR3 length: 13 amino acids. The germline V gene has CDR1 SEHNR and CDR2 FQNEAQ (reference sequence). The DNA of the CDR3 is TGTGCCAGCAGTCCCTCGGGCCTTGAGACCCAGTACTTC. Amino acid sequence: CASSPSGLETQYF.

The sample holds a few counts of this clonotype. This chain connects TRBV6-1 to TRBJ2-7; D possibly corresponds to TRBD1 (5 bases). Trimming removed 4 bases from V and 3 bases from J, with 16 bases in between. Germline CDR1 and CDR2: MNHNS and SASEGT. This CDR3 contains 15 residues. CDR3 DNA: TGTGCCAGCAGTGGGCTGCAGGGTATTTTCTACGAGCAGTACTTC. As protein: CASSGLQGIFYEQYF.

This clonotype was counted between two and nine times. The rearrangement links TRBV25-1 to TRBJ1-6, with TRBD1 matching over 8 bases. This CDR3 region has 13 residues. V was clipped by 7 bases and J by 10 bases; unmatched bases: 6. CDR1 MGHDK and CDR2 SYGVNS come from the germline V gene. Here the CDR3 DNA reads TGTGCCAGCAATCCCGGACAGGGCTCACCCCTCCACTTT. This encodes CASNPGQGSPLHF.

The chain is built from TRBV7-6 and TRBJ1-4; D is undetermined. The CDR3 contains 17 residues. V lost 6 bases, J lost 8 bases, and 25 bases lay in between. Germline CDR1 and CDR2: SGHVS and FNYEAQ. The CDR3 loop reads CASSPPRPGVGKEKLFF. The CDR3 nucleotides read TGTGCCAGCAGTCCCCCCCGGCCAGGTGTGGGGAAAGAAAAACTGTTTTTT.

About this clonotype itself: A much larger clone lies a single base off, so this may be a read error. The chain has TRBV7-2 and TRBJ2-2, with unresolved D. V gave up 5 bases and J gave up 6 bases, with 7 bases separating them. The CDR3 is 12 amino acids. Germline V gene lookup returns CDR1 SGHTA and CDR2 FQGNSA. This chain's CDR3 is CASSPYPGELFF. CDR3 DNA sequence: TGTGCCAGCAGCCCCTACCCCGGGGAGCTGTTTTTT.

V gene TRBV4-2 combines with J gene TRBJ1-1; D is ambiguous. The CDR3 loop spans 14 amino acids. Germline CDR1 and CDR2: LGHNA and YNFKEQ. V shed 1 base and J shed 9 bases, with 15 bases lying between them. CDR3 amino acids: CASSQVGGGQKAFF. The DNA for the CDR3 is TGTGCCAGCAGCCAAGTTGGAGGTGGGCAAAAAGCTTTCTTT.

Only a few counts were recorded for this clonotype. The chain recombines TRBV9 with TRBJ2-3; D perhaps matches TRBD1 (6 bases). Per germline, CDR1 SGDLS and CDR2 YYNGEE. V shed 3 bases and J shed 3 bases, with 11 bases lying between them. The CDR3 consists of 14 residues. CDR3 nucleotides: TGTGCCAGCAGCGCCGGACAGCCGACAGATACGCAGTATTTT. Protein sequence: CASSAGQPTDTQYF.

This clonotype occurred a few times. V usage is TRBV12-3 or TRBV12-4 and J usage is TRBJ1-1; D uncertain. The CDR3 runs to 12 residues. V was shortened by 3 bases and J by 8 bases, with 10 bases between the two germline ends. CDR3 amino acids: CASSLSALEAFF. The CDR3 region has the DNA TGTGCCAGCAGTTTGAGTGCTCTCGAAGCTTTCTTT.

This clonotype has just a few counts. The CDR3 nucleotides are TGTGCCAGCAGTTTTGACCCAGGGGTCACGCAGTATTTT. This translates into CASSFDPGVTQYF. The V and J genes are TRBV6-2 or TRBV6-3 and TRBJ2-3, with a possible D match to TRBD1 (6 bases). V lost 4 bases and J 9 bases, leaving 14 bases between the germline ends. The CDR3 consists of 13 residues. Germline V gene sequence: CDR1 MNHEY, CDR2 SVGEGT.

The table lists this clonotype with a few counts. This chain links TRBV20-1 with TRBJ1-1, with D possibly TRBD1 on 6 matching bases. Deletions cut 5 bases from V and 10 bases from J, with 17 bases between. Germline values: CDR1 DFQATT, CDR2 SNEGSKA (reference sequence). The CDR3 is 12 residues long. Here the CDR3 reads CSAQTPGDLAFF. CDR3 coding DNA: TGCAGTGCTCAAACTCCAGGGGATTTAGCTTTCTTT.

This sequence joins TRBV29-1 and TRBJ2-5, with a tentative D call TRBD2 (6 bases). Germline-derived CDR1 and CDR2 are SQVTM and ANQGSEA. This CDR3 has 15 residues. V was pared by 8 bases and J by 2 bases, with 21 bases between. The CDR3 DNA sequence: TGCAGCTCCCCCCACGGCCAGGGAGGTCAAGAGACCCAGTACTTC. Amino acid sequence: CSSPHGQGGQETQYF.

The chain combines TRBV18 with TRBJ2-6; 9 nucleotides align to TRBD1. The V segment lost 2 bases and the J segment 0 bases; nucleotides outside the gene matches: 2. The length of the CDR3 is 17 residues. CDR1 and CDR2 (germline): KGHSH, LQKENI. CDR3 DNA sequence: TGTGCCAGCTCACCATTACAGGGGGCCTCTGGGGCCAACGTCCTGACTTTC. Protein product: CASSPLQGASGANVLTF.

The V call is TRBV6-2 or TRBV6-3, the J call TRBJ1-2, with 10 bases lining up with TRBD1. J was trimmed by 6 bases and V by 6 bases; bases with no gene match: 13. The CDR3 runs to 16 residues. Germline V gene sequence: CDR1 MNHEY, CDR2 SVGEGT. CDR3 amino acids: CASREPGQGPGDGYTF. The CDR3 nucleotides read TGTGCCAGCAGAGAACCGGGACAGGGGCCCGGCGATGGCTACACCTTC.

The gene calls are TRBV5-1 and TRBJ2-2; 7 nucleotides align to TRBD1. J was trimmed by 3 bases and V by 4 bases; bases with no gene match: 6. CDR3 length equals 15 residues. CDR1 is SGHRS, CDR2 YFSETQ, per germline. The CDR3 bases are TGCGCCAGCAGCCCCGGACAGGCATACACCGGGGAGCTGTTTTTT. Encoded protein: CASSPGQAYTGELFF.

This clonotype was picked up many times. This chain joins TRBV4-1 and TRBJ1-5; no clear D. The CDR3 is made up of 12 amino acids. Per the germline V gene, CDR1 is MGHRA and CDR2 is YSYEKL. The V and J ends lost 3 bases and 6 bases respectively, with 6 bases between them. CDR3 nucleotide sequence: TGCGCCAGCAGCCAGGGAGGTCAGCCCCAGCATTTT. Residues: CASSQGGQPQHF.